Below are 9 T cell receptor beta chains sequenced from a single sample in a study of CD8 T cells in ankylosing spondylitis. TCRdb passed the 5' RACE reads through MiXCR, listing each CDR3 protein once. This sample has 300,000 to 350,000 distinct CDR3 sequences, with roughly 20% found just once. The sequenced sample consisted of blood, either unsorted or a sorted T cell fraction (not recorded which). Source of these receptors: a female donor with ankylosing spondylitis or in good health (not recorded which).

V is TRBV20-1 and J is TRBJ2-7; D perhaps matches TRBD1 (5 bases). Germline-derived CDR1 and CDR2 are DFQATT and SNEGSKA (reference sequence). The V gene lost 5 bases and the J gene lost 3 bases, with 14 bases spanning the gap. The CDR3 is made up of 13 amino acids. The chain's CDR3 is CSAGRQSHYEQYF. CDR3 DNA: TGCAGTGCTGGCCGACAGTCGCACTACGAGCAGTACTTC.

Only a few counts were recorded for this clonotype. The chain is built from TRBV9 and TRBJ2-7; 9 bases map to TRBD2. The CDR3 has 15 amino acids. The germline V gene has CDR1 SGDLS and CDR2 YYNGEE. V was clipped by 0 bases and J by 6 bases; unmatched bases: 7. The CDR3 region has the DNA TGTGCCAGCAGCGTAGAGGCTAGCGGGAAAGGCGAGCAGTACTTC. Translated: CASSVEASGKGEQYF.

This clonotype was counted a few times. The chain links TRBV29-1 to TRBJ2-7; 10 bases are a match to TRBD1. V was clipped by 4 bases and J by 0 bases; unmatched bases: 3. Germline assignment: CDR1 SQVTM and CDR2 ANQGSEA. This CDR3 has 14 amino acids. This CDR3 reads CSVAWDRGSYEQYF. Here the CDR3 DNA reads TGCAGCGTTGCTTGGGACAGGGGCTCCTACGAGCAGTACTTC.

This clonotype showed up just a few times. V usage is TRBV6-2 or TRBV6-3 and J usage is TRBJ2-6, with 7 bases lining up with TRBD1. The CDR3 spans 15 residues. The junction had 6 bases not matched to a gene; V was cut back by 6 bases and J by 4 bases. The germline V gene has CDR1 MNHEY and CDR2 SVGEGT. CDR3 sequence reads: CASSPDRDGANVLTF. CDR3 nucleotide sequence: TGTGCCAGCAGCCCAGACAGGGACGGGGCCAACGTCCTGACTTTC.

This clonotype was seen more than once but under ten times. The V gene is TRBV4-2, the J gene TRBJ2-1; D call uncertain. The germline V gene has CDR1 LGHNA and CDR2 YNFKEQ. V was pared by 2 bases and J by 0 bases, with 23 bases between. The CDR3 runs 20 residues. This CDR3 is CASSQSPTPLQRSSYNEQFF. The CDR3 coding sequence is TGTGCCAGCAGCCAATCCCCTACGCCCCTCCAGCGAAGCTCCTACAATGAGCAGTTCTTC.

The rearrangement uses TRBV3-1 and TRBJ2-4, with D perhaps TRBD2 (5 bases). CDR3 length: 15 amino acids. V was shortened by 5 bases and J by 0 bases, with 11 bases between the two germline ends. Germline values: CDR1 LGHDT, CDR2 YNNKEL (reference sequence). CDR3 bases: TGTGCCAGCAGCTACGAGGGCCTAGCCAAAAACATTCAGTACTTC. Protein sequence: CASSYEGLAKNIQYF.

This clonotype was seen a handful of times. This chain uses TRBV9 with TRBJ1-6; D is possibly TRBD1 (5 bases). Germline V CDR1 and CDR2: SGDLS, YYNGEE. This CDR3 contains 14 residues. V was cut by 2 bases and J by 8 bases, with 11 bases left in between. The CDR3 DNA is TGTGCCAGCAGCGTGGCACAGGATGATTCACCCCTCCACTTT. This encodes CASSVAQDDSPLHF.

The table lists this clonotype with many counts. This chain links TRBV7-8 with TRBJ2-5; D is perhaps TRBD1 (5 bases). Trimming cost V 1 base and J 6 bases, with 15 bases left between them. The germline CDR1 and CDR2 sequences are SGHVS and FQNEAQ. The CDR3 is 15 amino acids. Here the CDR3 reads CASSLGREKRKTQYF. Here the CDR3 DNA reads TGTGCCAGCAGCTTAGGCAGGGAAAAAAGAAAGACCCAGTACTTC.

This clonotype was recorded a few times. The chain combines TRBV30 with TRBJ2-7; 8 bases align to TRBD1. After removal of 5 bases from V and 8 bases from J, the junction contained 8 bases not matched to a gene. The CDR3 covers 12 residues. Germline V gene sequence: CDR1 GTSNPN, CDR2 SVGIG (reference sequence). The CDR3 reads CAWCPGTGQQYF. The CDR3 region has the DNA TGTGCCTGGTGCCCAGGGACAGGCCAGCAGTACTTC.